Listed below are T cell receptor beta chains from one sample, sequenced in a study of cytomegalovirus exposure and HLA in healthy donors. Sequencing used immunoSEQ multiplex PCR; TCRdb keeps in-frame clones, though not all of them. The sample holds roughly 120,000 clones, approximately 80% seen once. Sample: PBMCs. The receptors were gathered from a man aged 18-30 years in good health and CMV-seropositive. Both conserved end residues are part of each CDR3. Fields, in order: J gene, V gene, CDR3 protein.

j_gene: TRBJ2-7
v_gene: TRBV6-5
CDR3aa: CASTPGRGPGEQYF

j_gene: TRBJ2-6
v_gene: TRBV27
CDR3aa: CASSLGGDIADSGANVLTF

j_gene: TRBJ1-5
v_gene: TRBV28
CDR3aa: CASTFSNQPQHF

j_gene: TRBJ1-1
v_gene: TRBV15
CDR3aa: CATSLDREETVGEAFF

j_gene: TRBJ2-2
v_gene: TRBV18
CDR3aa: CASSLQGRDTGELFF

j_gene: TRBJ2-3
v_gene: TRBV10-3
CDR3aa: CAISWDSQGADTQYF

j_gene: TRBJ1-1
v_gene: TRBV7-9
CDR3aa: CASSLEDREDTEAFF

j_gene: TRBJ1-4
v_gene: TRBV7-6
CDR3aa: CASSLRGQGNEKLFF

j_gene: TRBJ1-3
v_gene: TRBV4-2
CDR3aa: CASSPGNTIYF

j_gene: TRBJ2-1
v_gene: TRBV6-5
CDR3aa: CASSPWTSGSNEQFF

j_gene: TRBJ2-7
v_gene: TRBV7-6
CDR3aa: CASSLLAGSDEQYF

j_gene: TRBJ1-2
v_gene: TRBV13
CDR3aa: CASSPGTGVGGYTF

j_gene: TRBJ1-5
v_gene: TRBV30
CDR3aa: CAWKRGTGNQPQHF

j_gene: TRBJ1-2
v_gene: TRBV28
CDR3aa: CASSLASTHGYTF

j_gene: TRBJ1-2
v_gene: TRBV5-4
CDR3aa: CASSLGGGGYGYTF

j_gene: TRBJ2-7
v_gene: TRBV27
CDR3aa: CASSSRRGEQYF

j_gene: TRBJ1-1
v_gene: TRBV5-4
CDR3aa: CASSPGTGFNNVAFF

j_gene: .
v_gene: TRBV6-5
CDR3aa: CASRKQGHEQYF

j_gene: TRBJ1-2
v_gene: TRBV27
CDR3aa: CASSITGQGSQSYGYTF

j_gene: TRBJ1-2
v_gene: TRBV6-1
CDR3aa: CASSKQVNYGYTF

j_gene: TRBJ2-1
v_gene: TRBV6-6
CDR3aa: CASSYSSRGSYNEQFF

j_gene: TRBJ1-1
v_gene: TRBV7-9
CDR3aa: CASSARGSINTEAFF

j_gene: TRBJ1-2
v_gene: TRBV6-5
CDR3aa: CASSYSIAGYNYGYTF

j_gene: TRBJ2-1
v_gene: TRBV4-2
CDR3aa: CASSELYEQFF

j_gene: TRBJ2-3
v_gene: TRBV6-1
CDR3aa: CASSEFSPDTQYF

j_gene: TRBJ1-1
v_gene: TRBV29-1
CDR3aa: CSVDGRAPPNEAFF

j_gene: TRBJ1-5
v_gene: TRBV28
CDR3aa: CASRGFRDRGNQPQHF

j_gene: TRBJ2-7
v_gene: TRBV7-9
CDR3aa: CASSRLDTSYEQYF

j_gene: TRBJ2-4
v_gene: TRBV19
CDR3aa: CASSTRTSGRENSQYF

j_gene: TRBJ1-2
v_gene: TRBV20-1
CDR3aa: CSAPGGYGYTF

j_gene: TRBJ2-7
v_gene: TRBV9
CDR3aa: CASSVQPGITYEQYF

j_gene: TRBJ1-1
v_gene: TRBV6-5
CDR3aa: CASTFGIDTEAFF

j_gene: TRBJ2-7
v_gene: TRBV2
CDR3aa: CASSGLLYEQYF

j_gene: TRBJ1-2
v_gene: TRBV28
CDR3aa: CASSPRGGIGYTF

j_gene: TRBJ2-3
v_gene: TRBV5-1
CDR3aa: CASSSGLAGHTDTQYF

j_gene: TRBJ2-1
v_gene: TRBV5-4
CDR3aa: CASSLQGDEQFF

j_gene: TRBJ1-2
v_gene: TRBV19
CDR3aa: CASSILEGSYGYTF

j_gene: TRBJ2-3
v_gene: TRBV29-1
CDR3aa: CSVDRPQGTDTQYF

j_gene: TRBJ1-2
v_gene: TRBV5-4
CDR3aa: CASSPTGNGYTF

j_gene: TRBJ2-3
v_gene: TRBV11-1
CDR3aa: CASSLSPGSTDTQYF

j_gene: TRBJ1-1
v_gene: TRBV6-4
CDR3aa: CASSSTMGQMNTEAFF

j_gene: TRBJ2-5
v_gene: TRBV29-1
CDR3aa: CSTHRIRTGRNQETQYF

j_gene: TRBJ2-7
v_gene: TRBV11-2
CDR3aa: CASSLGRQSYEQYF

j_gene: TRBJ1-3
v_gene: TRBV19
CDR3aa: CASSSSTVGSGNTIYF

j_gene: TRBJ2-1
v_gene: TRBV23-1
CDR3aa: CASSQSLHEQFF

j_gene: TRBJ2-2
v_gene: TRBV28
CDR3aa: CASSLPDIDTGELFF

j_gene: TRBJ1-4
v_gene: TRBV28
CDR3aa: CASRRGRQGSNEKLFF

j_gene: TRBJ1-2
v_gene: TRBV6-6
CDR3aa: CASSYLGQTINYGYTF

j_gene: TRBJ1-2
v_gene: TRBV27
CDR3aa: CASSLSDRGLSGYTF

j_gene: TRBJ1-2
v_gene: TRBV4-1
CDR3aa: CASSQDPHSYSYGYTF

j_gene: TRBJ1-1
v_gene: TRBV7-9
CDR3aa: CASSLKGADTEAFF

j_gene: TRBJ2-6
v_gene: TRBV28
CDR3aa: CASSLRRPYSGANGLTF